These 19 T cell receptor beta chains originate from one sample sequenced in a study of cytomegalovirus exposure and HLA in healthy donors. With 60 Vbeta and 13 Jbeta primers, the PCR was carried out. Clones were read by immunoSEQ multiplex PCR, and TCRdb kept only the in-frame ones, dropping some. This table holds about 180,000 clones, around 80% found once. The material sequenced was PBMCs. These receptors were collected from a woman between 40 and 50 years old in good health and CMV-seronegative.

The rearrangement uses TRBV5-6 and TRBJ2-7; 7 positions agree with TRBD1. This CDR3 is built from 13 residues. Germline CDR1 is SGHDT and CDR2 is YYEEEE. The V gene end was trimmed by 2 bases and the J gene end by 2 bases; junction bases not matched to a gene: 1. CDR3 in amino acids: CASSFTGAYEQYF. CDR3 in DNA: TGTGCCAGCAGCTTTACAGGGGCCTACGAGCAGTACTTC.

The chain links TRBV30 to TRBJ2-1, with 16 bases that match TRBD2. Per the germline V gene, CDR1 is GTSNPN and CDR2 is SVGIG (reference sequence). The CDR3 consists of 19 residues. J was trimmed by 7 bases and V by 3 bases; bases with no gene match: 15. The CDR3 sequence: CAWRKQTGTSGRGNNEQFF. The CDR3 DNA is TGTGCCTGGAGGAAACAAACCGGGACTAGCGGGAGGGGGAATAATGAGCAGTTCTTC.

Turning to this clone: Additional DNA sequences in this sample encode the identical CDR3. CDR3 coding DNA: TGTGCCAGCTCACCAGGACAGGGCCAGCCCCAGCATTTT. Residues: CASSPGQGQPQHF. The V gene is TRBV18, the J gene TRBJ1-5; 8 bases map to TRBD1. J gave up 7 bases and V 2 bases, and 1 base lay outside the gene matches. The germline V gene encodes CDR1 KGHSH and CDR2 LQKENI. The CDR3 extends over 13 amino acids.

The CDR3 DNA follows: TGTGCCAGCAGCTTACGGTCCGGGGCTGGAAACACCATATATTTT. It is translated as CASSLRSGAGNTIYF. V usage is TRBV7-3 and J usage is TRBJ1-3; D is unclear. The germline V gene has CDR1 SGHTA and CDR2 FQGTGA. The CDR3 runs 15 residues. Trimming cost V 2 bases and J 2 bases, with 10 bases left between them.

The genes are TRBV6-6 and TRBJ2-7; D is unclear. Germline values: CDR1 MNHNY, CDR2 SVGAGI (reference sequence). Trimming took off 4 bases at V and 4 bases at J, with 5 bases between the two ends. The CDR3 runs to 11 residues. This chain's CDR3 is CASSSQYEQYF. Written as DNA, the CDR3 is TGTGCCAGCAGTTCCCAATACGAGCAGTACTTC.

This clone was seen a single time. One junction end does not reproduce the germline sequence, and a read error may be involved. CDR3 residues: CSSSWTGGNQPQHF. In DNA form, the CDR3 reads TGTTCCAGCAGCTGGACAGGGGGCAATCAGCCCCAGCATTTT. The genes are TRBV7-9 and TRBJ1-5, with 9 bases lining up with TRBD1. The CDR3 is 14 amino acids. Per germline, CDR1 SEHNR and CDR2 FQNEAQ (reference sequence). Drawing the rest from reference TRBV7-9 and TRBJ1-5, the complete variable domain is DTGVSQNPRHKITKRGQNVTFRCDPISEHNRLYWYRQTLGQGPEFLTYFQNEAQLEKSRLLSDRFSAERPKGSFSTLEIQRTEQGDSAMYLCSSSWTGGNQPQHFGDGTRLSIL.

The chain links TRBV9 to TRBJ1-1; tentative D call: TRBD1 (5 bases). Germline V gives CDR1 SGDLS, CDR2 YYNGEE. V was clipped by 0 bases and J by 0 bases, with 9 bases between them. The CDR3 length is 15 residues. The CDR3 bases are TGTGCCAGCAGCGTAGTGAGACAGATGAACACTGAAGCTTTCTTT. As protein: CASSVVRQMNTEAFF.

The chain uses TRBV6-7 and TRBJ2-7, with a tentative D call TRBD2 (7 bases). TRBV6-7 is sorted into the ORF group, with uncertain function. The V and J ends lost 7 bases and 6 bases respectively, with 31 bases between them. This CDR3 contains 18 residues. DNA for the CDR3: TGTGCCAGCACGAACTGGGAGGGGCTTCCGGGGGCCGGAGCCGAGCAGTACTTC. It specifies CASTNWEGLPGAGAEQYF.

The chain carries TRBV9 and TRBJ1-1; the match to TRBD1 covers 7 bases. V shed 3 bases and J 1 base; nucleotides not matched to a gene: 6. Germline values: CDR1 SGDLS, CDR2 YYNGEE. The CDR3 length is 15 residues. CDR3 sequence (DNA): TGTGCCAGCAGCGGGAGACAGGGACCGAACACTGAAGCTTTCTTT. Encoded protein: CASSGRQGPNTEAFF.

V is TRBV15 and J is TRBJ2-2; TRBD1 is a possible D gene (6 bases). CDR1 is LNHNV, CDR2 YYDKDF, per germline (reference sequence). Between the trimmed V and J ends, which lost 4 bases and 5 bases, there was a span of 11 bases. This CDR3 has 14 amino acids. Written as DNA, the CDR3 is TGTGCCACCAGCATAGAACAGGGAACCGGGGAGCTGTTTTTT. Amino acids: CATSIEQGTGELFF.

The chain recombines TRBV25-1 with TRBJ2-7, with a possible D match to TRBD2 (6 bases). This CDR3 comprises 12 residues. Between the trimmed V and J ends, which lost 3 bases and 6 bases, there was a span of 9 bases. CDR1 and CDR2 from the germline V gene are MGHDK and SYGVNS. The CDR3 DNA reads as TGTGCCAGCAGTGAGTCGGGGGTCGAGCAGTACTTC. This codes for CASSESGVEQYF.

Comment on this clone: The same CDR3 can be traced to other DNA sequences in this sample. This sequence joins TRBV2 and TRBJ1-2, with TRBD1 matching 7 bases. Trimming at V came to 4 bases and at J to 3 bases, leaving 2 bases not matched to a gene. This CDR3 comprises 13 residues. Germline loops: CDR1 SNHLY, CDR2 FYNNEI. The CDR3, as DNA: TGTGCCAGCAGTGGACAGGGCTACTATGGCTACACCTTC. It specifies CASSGQGYYGYTF.

V and J are TRBV19 and TRBJ1-5; possible D gene TRBD1, 6 bases. The V and J ends lost 7 bases and 0 bases respectively, with 19 bases between them. CDR1 and CDR2 from the germline V gene are LNHDA and SQIVND (reference sequence). This CDR3 has 17 residues. DNA for the CDR3: TGTGCCAGTAAGGAAAGAGACAGGATCTATAGCAATCAGCCCCAGCATTTT. Protein sequence: CASKERDRIYSNQPQHF.

The chain links TRBV5-4 to TRBJ1-5, with TRBD1 as a possible D gene (5 bases). Germline CDR1 is SGHNT and CDR2 is YYREEE (reference sequence). CDR3 length: 13 amino acids. Deletions cut 9 bases from V and 7 bases from J, with 17 bases between. The CDR3 DNA sequence: TGTGCCACGGGGGGAGGCGGGGGGCAGCCCCAGCATTTT. Protein: CATGGGGGQPQHF.

The chain uses TRBV29-1 and TRBJ2-7, with 7 bases fitting TRBD2. The V and J ends lost 8 bases and 0 bases, in that order; junction bases with no gene match: 7. CDR1 and CDR2 from the germline V gene are SQVTM and ANQGSEA. The CDR3 is made up of 13 amino acids. This CDR3 reads CSTAGTNSYEQYF. DNA for the CDR3: TGCAGCACTGCCGGGACTAACTCCTACGAGCAGTACTTC.

The rearrangement joins TRBV18 to TRBJ1-6, with TRBD1 matching over 10 bases. With 2 bases clipped from V and 8 bases from J, the junction kept 6 bases outside the gene matches. Per germline, CDR1 KGHSH and CDR2 LQKENI. There are 16 residues in the CDR3. The CDR3 loop reads CASSPIPGTGDSPLHF. The CDR3 nucleotides read TGTGCCAGCTCACCAATACCCGGGACAGGGGATTCACCCCTCCACTTT.

V usage is TRBV6-5 and J usage is TRBJ1-5; D is undetermined. The CDR3 loop spans 14 amino acids. The germline gives CDR1 MNHEY, CDR2 SVGAGI. Trimming shortened V by 5 bases and J by 6 bases, and 14 bases separated the two germline ends. DNA of the CDR3: TGTGCCAGCAGTGGACCCGTGGCGGGTCAGCCCCAGCATTTT. Translating it yields CASSGPVAGQPQHF.

The V and J genes are TRBV13 and TRBJ2-1; 10 nucleotides align to TRBD2. Unmatched junction bases numbered 7, after V lost 5 bases and J lost 0 bases. Germline CDR1 reads PRHDT; CDR2 reads FYEKMQ (reference sequence). CDR3 length: 17 amino acids. The CDR3 loop is CASSRAAGGSSYNEQFF. The CDR3 DNA reads as TGTGCCAGCAGCCGGGCAGCGGGAGGGAGCTCCTACAATGAGCAGTTCTTC. Supplemented by reference TRBV13 and TRBJ2-1, the full variable domain reads AAGVIQSPRHLIKEKRETATLKCYPIPRHDTVYWYQQGPGQDPQFLISFYEKMQSDKGSIPDRFSAQQFSDYHSELNMSSLELGDSALYFCASSRAAGGSSYNEQFFGPGTRLTVL.

The rearrangement uses TRBV29-1 and TRBJ2-3; possibly TRBD2 for D (5 bases). Germline V gene data show CDR1 as SQVTM and CDR2 as ANQGSEA. The CDR3 has 14 residues. The ends were cut back, 7 bases at V and 1 base at J, with 15 bases in the middle. The CDR3 DNA follows: TGCAGCGGTCCGGGCCTCGGGGGCACAGATACGCAGTATTTT. This translates into CSGPGLGGTDTQYF.